This T cell receptor beta chain was sequenced during a study of regulatory T cells in long-lasting Graves disease (dated by TCRdb to the early 2020s). Background for the entire study: Antithyroid drugs had been taken for less than 3 months by newly diagnosed Graves' disease patients. The study took place in China and was registered as a clinical trial. Patients with persistent Graves' disease were compared with patients with newly diagnosed Graves' disease using TCR sequencing and RNA sequencing of peripheral blood. TCR sequencing covered 13 persistent and some 20 newly diagnosed Graves' disease patients, some 33 samples in total.

The CDR3 sequence holds 14 residues, the cysteine and phenylalanine included. Kept here is only the CDR3 DNA, which spans 42 bases and is read in frame from base 1. Trimming removed 4 bases from V and 6 bases from J, leaving 12 bases between the germline ends. In the germline V gene, CDR1 corresponds to MNHNS and CDR2 to SASEGT. Overall study results and their limits: Sequencing and analysis were limited to the TCR beta chain. More public clonotypes were shared among persistent patients (around 2,600) than among newly diagnosed patients (under 1,000). Persistent Graves' disease patients showed lower TCR Shannon entropy and fewer highly expanded clones than newly diagnosed patients, suggesting clonal expansion. The authors acknowledged the small sample size as a limitation that may reduce accuracy. Persistent disease showed preferential use of TRBV28, TRBJ1-2 and TRBJ2-5, whereas newly diagnosed disease favored TRBV20-1 and TRBJ2-1. Peripheral blood alone was examined, since thyroid tissue, which constituted the primary lesion, could not be accessed.

The time point label here, explained by the study, means: newly diagnosed GD, antithyroid drugs for less than 3 months. RNA was extracted from PBMCs in TRIzol for both TCR sequencing and RNA sequencing. Graves' disease was diagnosed according to American Thyroid Association guidelines. The patients came from an endocrinology department in Xi'an, China. From each patient, nine milliliters of peripheral blood was collected into an EDTA anticoagulant tube. Ficoll Paque Plus density gradient separation was used to isolate PBMCs, and no further T cell sorting was performed. An Agilent 2100 Bioanalyzer and agarose gel were used to assess RNA quality, and a NanoDrop 2000 was used to measure RNA concentration. In this sample, this clonotype turned up many times. No cognate antigen has been identified for it. The input lacks base qualities; no much larger clone sits a single base away. Library method: multiplex PCR. TCRdb names Illumina HiSeq 4000 as the instrument used. To build TCR beta libraries, CDR3 regions were amplified by Arm-PCR using iRepertoire HTBI primers. PCR products were gel purified before sequencing. In the authors' own workflow: Across samples, roughly 60 TRBV and 13 to 15 TRBJ segments were identified and used for gene usage analysis of CDR3 amino acid clonotypes. Filtered high-quality paired reads were merged into contigs using COPE and FqMerger. BLAST was used to align contigs to IMGT TRBV, TRBD and TRBJ reference genes, with CDR3 defined following IMGT. Any clonotype with a frequency above 0.1% was counted as a highly expanded clone. Shannon entropy was used to measure repertoire diversity, and the Gini coefficient was used to measure V-J evenness. Clonotypes shared by more than one individual were considered public. Clones were called with MiXCR by TCRdb after fastp trimmed the public reads at Q25, and only in-frame beta chains were retained. Merged by CDR3 protein, the rows form single entries marked with the most common genes and DNA. The V and J calls and clone size come from TCRdb's table, not from the authors' own analysis. The sample contains roughly 500,000 distinct CDR3 sequences, about 13% of them found a single time. Over 7.5% of the sample belongs to the ten largest clones.

Separately, the same data were catalogued under a study of T cells in Graves' hyperthyroidism and ophthalmopathy. From that second study: Graves' hyperthyroidism was defined as stable when no progression to ophthalmopathy occurred over 18 months of follow-up. Hyperthyroidism patients were newly diagnosed, had a disease duration of under 2 months, and were aged 18 to 65 years. Exclusion was applied to patients with uncontrolled infections, other autoimmune diseases, pregnancy or lactation. Clinical symptoms, serum thyroxine and TRAb, thyroid ultrasound, and orbital computed tomography formed the basis for the diagnoses. For the first round of RT-PCR on the TCR CDR3, the HTBI primer set was used together with the Qiagen OneStep RT-PCR kit. Most expanded thyroid clonotypes (frequency above 0.001) were also found in blood, which suggests that blood repertoires may mirror thyroid immune responses. In cross-validation, a model built on a 13 V-J signature told ophthalmopathy apart from stable hyperthyroidism with roughly 87% sensitivity and about 81% specificity, and in testing the same model reached 80%/75%. In validation, the model predicted progression to ophthalmopathy a median of 6.5 months before onset, with approximately 68% sensitivity and nearly 75% specificity. To identify distinguishing TCR V-J signatures, a discovery cohort of some 99 patients was used, comprising 40 to 45 with Graves' ophthalmopathy and under 60 with stable Graves' hyperthyroidism. Prospective prediction of ophthalmopathy was tested in an independent validation cohort of under 20 hyperthyroidism patients and 17 patients who later progressed to ophthalmopathy. The 100 discovery patients were divided at random into training and test sets in a 7:3 ratio. In addition, the study compared T-cell repertoires in thyroid tissue and in blood from six Graves' hyperthyroidism patients. After blood sampling, hyperthyroidism patients were treated with methimazole at a starting dose of 30 mg daily, and ophthalmopathy patients were treated with high-dose intravenous methylprednisolone. A second multiplex PCR round built the libraries, followed by size selection and purification. Paired-end sequencing of the libraries was performed with 100 bp reads on an Illumina HiSeq2000. Raw data were processed with SOAPnuke, discarding reads with adapters, uncalled bases, mean Phred below 15, or no exact constant-primer or identifier match. COPE v1.2.5 was used to merge the high-quality paired reads, and each unique nucleotide sequence was defined as a clonotype. Clonotypes were aligned to IMGT TRBV, TRBD and TRBJ reference segments using MiTCR v1.1. The analysis included only V-J combinations with a frequency above 0.0001, which together covered more than 98% of the repertoires. A TCS score was defined as the ratio between F50 (clonal expansion) and ExV (chaos), using BLOSUM62-based TCRdist between CDR3 peptides within each V-J. Welch's t-statistics and random forest reduced 500 to 650 V-J features to 13, which were used in a naive Bayes classifier (R e1071). Sample size was not statistically predetermined, and blinding of investigators to group allocation was not performed. The paper reports TCR Vbeta CDR3 sequencing of 135 peripheral blood samples: over 40 ophthalmopathy, fewer than 85 hyperthyroidism and approximately 17 progressor patients.

This clonotype was sampled from a man younger than 40 with Graves disease. Donor details come from another sample of the same person, matched by shared clones. The material sequenced was peripheral blood mononuclear cells (PBMCs), taken at new diagnosis, from a patient treated with antithyroid drugs. The chain uses TRBV6-1 and TRBJ2-2; the best D guess is TRBD2, with 5 bases matching. The bases are TGTGCCAGCAGTGGAGGGCCTGATTCCGGGGAGCTGTTTTTT. This codes for CASSGGPDSGELFF.